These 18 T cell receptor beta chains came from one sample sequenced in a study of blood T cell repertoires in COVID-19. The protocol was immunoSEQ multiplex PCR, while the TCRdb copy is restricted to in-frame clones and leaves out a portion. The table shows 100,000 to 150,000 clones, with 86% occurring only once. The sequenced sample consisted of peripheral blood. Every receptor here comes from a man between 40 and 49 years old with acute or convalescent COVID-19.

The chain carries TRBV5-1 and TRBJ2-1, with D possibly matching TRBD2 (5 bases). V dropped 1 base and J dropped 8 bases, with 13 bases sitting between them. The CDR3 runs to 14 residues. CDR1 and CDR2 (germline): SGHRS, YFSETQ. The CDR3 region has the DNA TGCGCCAGCAGCTTGATCCCAACTAGTGATGAGCAGTTCTTC. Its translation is CASSLIPTSDEQFF.

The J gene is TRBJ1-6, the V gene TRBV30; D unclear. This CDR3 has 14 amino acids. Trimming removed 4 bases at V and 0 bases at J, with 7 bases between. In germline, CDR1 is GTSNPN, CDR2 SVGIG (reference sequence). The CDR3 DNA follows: TGTGCCTGGATCGGGGACTCCTATAATTCACCCCTCCACTTT. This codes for CAWIGDSYNSPLHF.

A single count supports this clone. CDR3 loop: CASSIGQASSYNEQFF. The DNA for the CDR3 is TGTGCCAGCAGCATTGGACAGGCCAGCTCCTACAATGAGCAGTTCTTC. The chain joins TRBV5-4 to TRBJ2-1, with TRBD1 matching over 7 bases. The ends lost 4 bases at V and 0 bases at J; junction bases unmatched: 7. The germline gives CDR1 SGHNT, CDR2 YYREEE (reference sequence). CDR3 length equals 16 residues.

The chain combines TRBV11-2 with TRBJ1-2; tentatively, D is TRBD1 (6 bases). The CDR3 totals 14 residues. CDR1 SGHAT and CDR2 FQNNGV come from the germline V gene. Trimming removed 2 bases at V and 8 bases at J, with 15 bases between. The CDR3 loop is CASSLLQGIRGYTF. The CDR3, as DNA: TGTGCCAGCAGCTTACTACAGGGTATTCGGGGCTACACCTTC. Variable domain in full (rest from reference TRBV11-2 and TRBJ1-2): EAGVAQSPRYKIIEKRQSVAFWCNPISGHATLYWYQQILGQGPKLLIQFQNNGVVDDSQLPKDRFSAERLKGVDSTLKIQPAKLEDSAVYLCASSLLQGIRGYTFGSGTRLTVV.

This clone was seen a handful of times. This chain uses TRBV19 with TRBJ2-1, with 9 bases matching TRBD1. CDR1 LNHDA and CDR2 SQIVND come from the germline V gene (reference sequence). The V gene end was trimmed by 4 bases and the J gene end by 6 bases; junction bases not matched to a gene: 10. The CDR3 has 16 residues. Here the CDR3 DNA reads TGTGCCAGTAGTAAAAACGGACAGGGGCGAGCCAATGAGCAGTTCTTC. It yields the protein CASSKNGQGRANEQFF. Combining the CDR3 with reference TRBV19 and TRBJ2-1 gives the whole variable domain DGGITQSPKYLFRKEGQNVTLSCEQNLNHDAMYWYRQDPGQGLRLIYYSQIVNDFQKGDIAEGYSVSREKKESFPLTVTSAQKNPTAFYLCASSKNGQGRANEQFFGPGTRLTVL.

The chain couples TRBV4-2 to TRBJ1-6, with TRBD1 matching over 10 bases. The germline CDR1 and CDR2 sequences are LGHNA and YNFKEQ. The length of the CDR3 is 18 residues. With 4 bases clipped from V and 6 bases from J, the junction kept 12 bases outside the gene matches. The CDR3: CASSPRDRGPIRNSPLHF. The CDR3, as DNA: TGTGCCAGCAGCCCCCGGGACAGGGGACCTATTCGTAATTCACCCCTCCACTTT.

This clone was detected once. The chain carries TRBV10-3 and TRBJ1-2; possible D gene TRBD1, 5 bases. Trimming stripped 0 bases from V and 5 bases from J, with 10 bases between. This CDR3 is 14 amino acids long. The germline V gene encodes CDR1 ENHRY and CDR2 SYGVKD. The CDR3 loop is CAISESETDYGYTF. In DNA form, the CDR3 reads TGTGCCATCAGTGAGTCGGAGACAGATTATGGCTACACCTTC.

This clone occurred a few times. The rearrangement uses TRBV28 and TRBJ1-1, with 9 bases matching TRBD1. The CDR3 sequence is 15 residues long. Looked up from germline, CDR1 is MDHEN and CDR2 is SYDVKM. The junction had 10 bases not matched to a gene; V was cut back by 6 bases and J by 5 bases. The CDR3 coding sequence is TGTGCCAGCAGGGAAACCGGGACAGGGAGTACTGAAGCTTTCTTT. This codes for CASRETGTGSTEAFF.

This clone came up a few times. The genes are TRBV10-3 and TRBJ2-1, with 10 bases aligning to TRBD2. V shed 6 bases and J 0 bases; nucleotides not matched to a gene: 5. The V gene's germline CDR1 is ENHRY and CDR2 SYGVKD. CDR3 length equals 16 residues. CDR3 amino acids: CAISLLAGNSYNEQFF. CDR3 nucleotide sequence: TGTGCCATCAGCCTACTAGCGGGGAACTCCTACAATGAGCAGTTCTTC.

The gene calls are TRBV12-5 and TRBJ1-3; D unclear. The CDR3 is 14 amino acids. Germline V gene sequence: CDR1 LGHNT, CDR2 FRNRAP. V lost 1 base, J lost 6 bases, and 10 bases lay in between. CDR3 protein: CASGLGQEENTIYF. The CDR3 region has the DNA TGTGCTAGTGGTTTGGGGCAGGAAGAAAACACCATATATTTT.

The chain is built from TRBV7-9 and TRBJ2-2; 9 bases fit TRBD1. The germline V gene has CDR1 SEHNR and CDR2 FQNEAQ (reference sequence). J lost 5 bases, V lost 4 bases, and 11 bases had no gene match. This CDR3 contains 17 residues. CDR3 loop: CASSSYGTGIVTGELFF. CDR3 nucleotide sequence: TGTGCCAGCAGCTCGTACGGGACAGGGATTGTTACCGGGGAGCTGTTTTTT. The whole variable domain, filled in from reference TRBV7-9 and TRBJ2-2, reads DTGVSQNPRHKITKRGQNVTFRCDPISEHNRLYWYRQTLGQGPEFLTYFQNEAQLEKSRLLSDRFSAERPKGSFSTLEIQRTEQGDSAMYLCASSSYGTGIVTGELFFGEGSRLTVL.

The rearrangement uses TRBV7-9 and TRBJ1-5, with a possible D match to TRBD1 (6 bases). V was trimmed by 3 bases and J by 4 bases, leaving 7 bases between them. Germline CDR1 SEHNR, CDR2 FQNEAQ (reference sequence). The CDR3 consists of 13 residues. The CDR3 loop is CASSFGTNQPQHF. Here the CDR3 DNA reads TGTGCCAGCAGCTTCGGGACAAATCAGCCCCAGCATTTT.

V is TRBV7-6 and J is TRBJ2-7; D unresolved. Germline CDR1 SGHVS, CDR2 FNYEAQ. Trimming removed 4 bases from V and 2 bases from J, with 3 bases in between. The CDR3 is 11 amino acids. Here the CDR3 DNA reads TGTGCCAGCAGCTCTACCTACGAGCAGTACTTC. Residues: CASSSTYEQYF. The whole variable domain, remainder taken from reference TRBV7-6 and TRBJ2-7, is GAGVSQSPRYKVTKRGQDVALRCDPISGHVSLYWYRQALGQGPEFLTYFNYEAQQDKSGLPNDRFSAERPEGSISTLTIQRTEQRDSAMYRCASSSTYEQYFGPGTRLTVT.

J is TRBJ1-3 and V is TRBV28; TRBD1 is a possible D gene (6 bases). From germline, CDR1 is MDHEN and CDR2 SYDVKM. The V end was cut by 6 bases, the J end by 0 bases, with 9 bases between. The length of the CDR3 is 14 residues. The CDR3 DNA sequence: TGTGCCAGCAGGACACAGGGCTCTGGAAACACCATATATTTT. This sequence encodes CASRTQGSGNTIYF.

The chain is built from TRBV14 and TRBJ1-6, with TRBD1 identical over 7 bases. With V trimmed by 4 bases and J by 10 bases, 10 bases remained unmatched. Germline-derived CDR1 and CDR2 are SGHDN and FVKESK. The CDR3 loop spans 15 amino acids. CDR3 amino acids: CASSLSRQGRSPLHF. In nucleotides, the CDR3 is TGTGCCAGCAGCCTAAGCAGACAGGGCCGGTCACCCCTCCACTTT.

CDR3 nucleotide sequence: TGTGCCAGCAGCTCGCAAGGAGGGAAGGGGTACTCCTATAATTCACCCCTCCACTTT. It codes for CASSSQGGKGYSYNSPLHF. The J gene is TRBJ1-6, the V gene TRBV5-6; possibly TRBD1 for D (5 bases). The V gene's germline CDR1 is SGHDT and CDR2 YYEEEE. Trimming took off 3 bases at V and 0 bases at J, with 19 bases between the two ends. The CDR3 is made up of 19 amino acids.

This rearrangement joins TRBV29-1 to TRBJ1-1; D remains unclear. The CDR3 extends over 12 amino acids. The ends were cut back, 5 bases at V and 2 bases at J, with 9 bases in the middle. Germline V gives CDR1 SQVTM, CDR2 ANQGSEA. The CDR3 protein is CSVRRGNTEAFF. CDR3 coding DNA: TGCAGCGTTCGTCGGGGAAACACTGAAGCTTTCTTT. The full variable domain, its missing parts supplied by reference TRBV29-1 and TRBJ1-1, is SAVISQKPSRDICQRGTSLTIQCQVDSQVTMMFWYRQQPGQSLTLIATANQGSEATYESGFVIDKFPISRPNLTFSTLTVSNMSPEDSSIYLCSVRRGNTEAFFGQGTRLTVV.

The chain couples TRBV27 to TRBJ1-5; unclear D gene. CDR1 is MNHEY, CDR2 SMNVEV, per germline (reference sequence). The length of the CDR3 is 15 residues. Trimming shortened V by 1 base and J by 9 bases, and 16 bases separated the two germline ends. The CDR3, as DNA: TGTGCCAGCAGTTTATTCGGTAATCCTTCTCGGCCCCAGCATTTT. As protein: CASSLFGNPSRPQHF.